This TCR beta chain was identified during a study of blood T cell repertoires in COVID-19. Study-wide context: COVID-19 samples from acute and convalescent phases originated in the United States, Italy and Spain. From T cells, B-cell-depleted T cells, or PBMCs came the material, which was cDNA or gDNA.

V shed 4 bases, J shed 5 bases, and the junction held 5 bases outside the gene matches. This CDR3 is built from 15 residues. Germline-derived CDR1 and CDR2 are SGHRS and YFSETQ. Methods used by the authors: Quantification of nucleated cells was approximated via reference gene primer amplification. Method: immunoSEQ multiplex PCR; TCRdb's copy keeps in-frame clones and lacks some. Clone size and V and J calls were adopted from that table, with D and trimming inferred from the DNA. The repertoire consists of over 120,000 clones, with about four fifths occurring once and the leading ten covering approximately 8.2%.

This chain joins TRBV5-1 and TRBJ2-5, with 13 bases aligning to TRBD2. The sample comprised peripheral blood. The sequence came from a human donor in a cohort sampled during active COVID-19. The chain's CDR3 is CASSTGTSGTETQYF. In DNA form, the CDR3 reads TGCGCCAGCAGCACCGGGACTAGCGGGACGGAGACCCAGTACTTC.